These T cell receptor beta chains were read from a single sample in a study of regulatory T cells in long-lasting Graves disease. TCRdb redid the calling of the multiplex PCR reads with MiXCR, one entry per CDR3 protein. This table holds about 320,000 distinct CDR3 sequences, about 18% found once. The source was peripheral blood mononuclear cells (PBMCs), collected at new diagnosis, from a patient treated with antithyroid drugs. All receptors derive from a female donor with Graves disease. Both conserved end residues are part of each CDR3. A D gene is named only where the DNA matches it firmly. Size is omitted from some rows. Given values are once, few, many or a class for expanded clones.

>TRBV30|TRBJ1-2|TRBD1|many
CAWSPGGYGYTF
TGTGCCTGGAGTCCAGGGGGCTATGGCTACACCTTC
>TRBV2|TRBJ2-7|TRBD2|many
CASQLADYEQYF
TGTGCCAGCCAACTAGCGGACTACGAGCAGTACTTC
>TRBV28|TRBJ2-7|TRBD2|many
CASSFTGGTLYEQYF
TGTGCCAGCAGTTTTACCGGGGGGACGCTTTACGAGCAGTACTTC
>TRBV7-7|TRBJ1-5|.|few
CASSWKVQPQHF
TGTGCTAGCAGCTGGAAGGTTCAGCCCCAGCATTTT
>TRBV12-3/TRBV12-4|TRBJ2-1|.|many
CASSFLDEQFF
TGTGCCAGCAGTTTTCTCGATGAGCAGTTCTTC
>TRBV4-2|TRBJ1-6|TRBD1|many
CASSQDRAGDSPLHF
TGTGCCAGCAGCCAGGACAGGGCGGGGGATTCACCCCTCCACTTT
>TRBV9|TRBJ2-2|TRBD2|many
CASSDTIAGGNTGELFF
TGTGCCAGCAGTGACACAATAGCGGGAGGGAACACCGGGGAGCTGTTTTTT
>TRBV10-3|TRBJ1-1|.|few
CAISESGTANTEAFF
TGTGCCATCAGTGAGTCGGGGACGGCGAACACTGAAGCTTTCTTT
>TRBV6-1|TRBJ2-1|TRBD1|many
CASSAGQGISHEQFF
TGTGCCAGCAGCGCGGGACAGGGGATTTCCCATGAGCAGTTCTTC
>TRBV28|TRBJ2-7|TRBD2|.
CASSLGLAGEAESSEQYF
TGTGCCAGCAGCTTGGGACTAGCGGGAGAGGCGGAGTCTTCCGAGCAGTACTTC
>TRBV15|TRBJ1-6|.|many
CATSRVRQANSPLHF
TGTGCCACCAGCAGAGTGCGGCAGGCTAATTCACCCCTCCACTTT
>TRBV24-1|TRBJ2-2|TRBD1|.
CATRLPGGNTGELFF
TGTGCCACCCGTCTGCCAGGGGGCAACACCGGGGAGCTGTTTTTT
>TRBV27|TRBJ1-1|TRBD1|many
CASSYQGVETEAFF
TGTGCCAGCAGTTATCAGGGGGTTGAGACTGAAGCTTTCTTT
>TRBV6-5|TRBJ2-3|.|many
CASSYGGSADTQYF
TGTGCCAGCAGTTACGGGGGGAGCGCAGATACGCAGTATTTT
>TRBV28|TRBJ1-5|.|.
CASSSRVGYSNQPQHF
TGTGCCAGCAGCTCCCGGGTCGGGTACAGCAATCAGCCCCAGCATTTT
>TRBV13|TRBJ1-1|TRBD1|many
CASSLTGNMNTEAFF
TGTGCCAGCAGCTTGACAGGGAACATGAACACTGAAGCTTTCTTT
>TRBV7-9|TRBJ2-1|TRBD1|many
CASRPPGTGGYNEQFF
TGTGCCAGCAGGCCACCCGGGACAGGGGGCTACAATGAGCAGTTCTTC
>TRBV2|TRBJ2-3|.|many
CASRTNTDTQYF
TGTGCCAGCAGGACCAACACAGATACGCAGTATTTT
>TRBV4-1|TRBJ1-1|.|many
CASSYMGETEAFF
TGCGCCAGCAGCTACATGGGGGAAACTGAAGCTTTCTTT
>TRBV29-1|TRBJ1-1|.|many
CSGIGNTEAFF
TGCAGCGGCATAGGGAACACTGAAGCTTTCTTT
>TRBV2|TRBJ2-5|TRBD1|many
CASSPDREETQYF
TGTGCCAGCAGTCCTGACAGGGAAGAGACCCAGTACTTC
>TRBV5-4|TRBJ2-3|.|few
CASSQAPSTDTQYF
TGTGCCAGCAGCCAAGCGCCCAGCACAGATACGCAGTATTTT
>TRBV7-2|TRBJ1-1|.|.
CASSPRQMNTEAFF
TGTGCCAGCAGCCCCCGACAGATGAACACTGAAGCTTTCTTT
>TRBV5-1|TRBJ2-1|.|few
CASSQVGRPEQFF
TGCGCCAGCAGCCAAGTCGGGCGGCCTGAGCAGTTCTTC
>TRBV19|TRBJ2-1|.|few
CASSPGTHNNEQFF
TGTGCCAGTAGTCCTGGGACACACAACAATGAGCAGTTCTTC
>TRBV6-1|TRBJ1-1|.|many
CASSPWDYGTEAFF
TGTGCCAGCAGTCCCTGGGACTACGGTACTGAAGCTTTCTTT
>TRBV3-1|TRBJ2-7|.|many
CASSQPGPFSYEQYF
TGTGCCAGCAGCCAACCGGGACCATTCTCCTACGAGCAGTACTTC
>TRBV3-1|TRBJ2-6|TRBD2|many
CASSPRGTTRANVLTF
TGTGCCAGCAGCCCTCGAGGGACTACGCGGGCCAACGTCCTGACTTTC
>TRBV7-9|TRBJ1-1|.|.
CASSSGGQAFF
TGTGCCAGCAGCTCTGGAGGCCAAGCTTTCTTT
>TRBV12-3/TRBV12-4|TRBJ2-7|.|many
CASSLAAGIYEQYF
TGTGCCAGCAGTTTAGCGGCAGGTATCTACGAGCAGTACTTC
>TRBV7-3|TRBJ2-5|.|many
CASSLRPLDRRKETQYF
TGTGCCAGCAGCCTTCGCCCTTTGGACAGACGAAAAGAGACCCAGTACTTC
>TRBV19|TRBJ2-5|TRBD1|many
CASSKGDRVSETQYF
TGTGCCAGTAGTAAAGGGGACAGGGTATCGGAGACCCAGTACTTC
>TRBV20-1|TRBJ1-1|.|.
CSARLAGKPEAFF
TGCAGTGCTAGATTGGCCGGGAAGCCTGAAGCTTTCTTT
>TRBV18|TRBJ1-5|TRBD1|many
CASSHLGQGILEPQHF
TGTGCCAGCTCGCACCTGGGACAGGGCATCCTGGAGCCCCAGCATTTT
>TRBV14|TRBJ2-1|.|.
CASSQVIYDYNEQFF
TGTGCCAGCAGCCAAGTTATTTATGACTACAATGAGCAGTTCTTC
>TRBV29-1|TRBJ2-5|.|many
CSVGKGQETQYF
TGCAGCGTGGGGAAGGGCCAAGAGACCCAGTACTTC
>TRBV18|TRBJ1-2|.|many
CASSPVSRSHGYTF
TGTGCCAGCTCACCAGTTAGCAGGTCTCATGGCTACACCTTC
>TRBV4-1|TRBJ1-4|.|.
CASSQDLPGRGTNEKLFF
TGCGCCAGCAGCCAAGATTTGCCAGGGAGGGGCACTAATGAAAAACTGTTTTTT
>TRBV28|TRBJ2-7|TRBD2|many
CASSLFPELAPDLSYEQYF
TGTGCCAGCAGTTTATTCCCGGAACTAGCGCCTGACCTCTCCTACGAGCAGTACTTC
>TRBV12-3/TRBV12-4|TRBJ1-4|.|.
CASSLSLGPANEKLFF
TGTGCCAGCAGTTTATCTCTTGGGCCGGCTAATGAAAAACTGTTTTTT
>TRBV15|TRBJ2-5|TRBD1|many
CATAQGNQETQYF
TGTGCCACCGCACAGGGGAACCAAGAGACCCAGTACTTC
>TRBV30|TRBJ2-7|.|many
CAWSGGFFYEQYF
TGTGCCTGGAGTGGGGGTTTCTTCTACGAGCAGTACTTC
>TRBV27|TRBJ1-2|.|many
CASSTGRNYGYTF
TGTGCCAGCTCTACCGGACGGAACTATGGCTACACCTTC
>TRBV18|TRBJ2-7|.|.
CASSPLPGPTQYEQYF
TGTGCCAGCTCACCACTTCCGGGACCGACACAATACGAGCAGTACTTC
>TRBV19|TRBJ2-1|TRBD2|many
CASTREGPHNEQFF
TGTGCCAGTACCCGGGAGGGCCCCCACAATGAGCAGTTCTTC
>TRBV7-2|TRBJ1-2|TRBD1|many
CASSFTKRTGYNYGYTF
TGTGCCAGCAGCTTTACTAAGAGGACAGGGTATAACTATGGCTACACCTTC
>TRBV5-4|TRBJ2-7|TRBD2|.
CASSSKTSGNYEQYF
TGTGCCAGCAGCTCAAAGACTAGCGGAAACTACGAGCAGTACTTC
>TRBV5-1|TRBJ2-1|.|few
CASSPGQYNERFF
TGCGCCAGCAGCCCTGGACAGTACAATGAGCGGTTCTTC
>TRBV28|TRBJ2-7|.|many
CASRRVPYEQYF
TGTGCCAGCAGGAGGGTTCCCTACGAGCAGTACTTC
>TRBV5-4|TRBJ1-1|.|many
CASTPRLNTEAFF
TGTGCCAGCACCCCCCGCCTGAACACTGAAGCTTTCTTT
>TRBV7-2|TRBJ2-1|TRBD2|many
CASSPDAGGYNEQFF
TGTGCCAGCAGCCCAGACGCGGGAGGCTACAATGAGCAGTTCTTC
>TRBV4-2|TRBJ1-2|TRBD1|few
CASSQVPGGLVPYSDYGYTF
TGTGCCAGCAGCCAAGTTCCAGGGGGCTTGGTACCTTATAGCGACTATGGCTACACCTTC
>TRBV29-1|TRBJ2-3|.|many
CSVNGRGVHTDTQYF
TGCAGCGTTAATGGCAGGGGGGTTCACACAGATACGCAGTATTTT
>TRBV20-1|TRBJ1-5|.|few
CSARDPDSNQPQHF
TGCAGTGCTAGAGATCCCGATAGCAATCAGCCCCAGCATTTT